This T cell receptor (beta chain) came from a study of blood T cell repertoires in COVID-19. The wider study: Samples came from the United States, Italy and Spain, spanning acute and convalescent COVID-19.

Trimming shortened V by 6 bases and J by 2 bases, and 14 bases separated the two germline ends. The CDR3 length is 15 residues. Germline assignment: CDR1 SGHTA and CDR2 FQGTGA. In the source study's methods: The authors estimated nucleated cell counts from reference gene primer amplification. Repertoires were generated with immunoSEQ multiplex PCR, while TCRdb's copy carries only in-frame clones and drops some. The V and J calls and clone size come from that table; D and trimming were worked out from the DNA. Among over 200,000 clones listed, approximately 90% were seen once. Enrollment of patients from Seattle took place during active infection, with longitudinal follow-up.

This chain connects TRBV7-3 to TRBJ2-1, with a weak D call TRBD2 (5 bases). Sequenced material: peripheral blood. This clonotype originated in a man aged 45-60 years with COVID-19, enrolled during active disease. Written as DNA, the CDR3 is TGTGCCAGCAGTTTAGCCGCCGGGACCTACAATGAGCAGTTCTTC. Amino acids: CASSLAAGTYNEQFF.